This T cell receptor (beta chain) was observed in a study of cytomegalovirus exposure and HLA in healthy donors. CDR1 and CDR2 (germline): SGDLS, YYNGEE. Trimming left V 4 bases short and J 5 bases short, with 7 bases between. The CDR3 runs 12 residues. On this clone: Its antigen is still unknown.

Study-level findings and limits: In vitro data verified three CMV-associated chains as specific for CMV antigens.

Primers for the PCR totalled 60 Vbeta and 13 Jbeta. Here immunoSEQ multiplex PCR was the method, and the copy in TCRdb shows in-frame clones only, minus some. The data show about 120,000 clones, 80% seen once. The specimen sequenced was PBMCs. The chain links TRBV9 to TRBJ2-1; a possible D gene is TRBD2 (6 bases). This clonotype originated in a female donor in good health and CMV-seronegative. The CDR3 loop reads CASSIADNEQFF. DNA for the CDR3: TGTGCCAGCAGCATAGCGGACAATGAGCAGTTCTTC.